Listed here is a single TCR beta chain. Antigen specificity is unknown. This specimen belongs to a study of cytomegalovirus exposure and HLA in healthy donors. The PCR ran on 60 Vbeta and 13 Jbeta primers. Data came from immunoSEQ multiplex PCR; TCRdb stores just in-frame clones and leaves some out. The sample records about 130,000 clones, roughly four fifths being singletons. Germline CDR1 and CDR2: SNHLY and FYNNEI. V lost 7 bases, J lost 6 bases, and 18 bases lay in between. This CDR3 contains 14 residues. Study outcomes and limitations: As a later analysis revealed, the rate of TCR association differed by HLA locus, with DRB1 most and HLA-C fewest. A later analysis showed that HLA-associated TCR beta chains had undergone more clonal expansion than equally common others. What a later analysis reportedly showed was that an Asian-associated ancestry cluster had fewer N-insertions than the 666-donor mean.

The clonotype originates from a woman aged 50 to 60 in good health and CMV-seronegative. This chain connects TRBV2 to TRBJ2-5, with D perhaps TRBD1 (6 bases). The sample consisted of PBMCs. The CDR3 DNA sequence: TGTGCCAGCACCCTCCTCGCAGGGACACAGACCCAGTACTTC. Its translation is CASTLLAGTQTQYF.